This TCR beta chain comes out of a study of cytomegalovirus exposure and HLA in healthy donors. On this clone: The antigen is unknown.

The PCR contained 60 Vbeta and 13 Jbeta primers. Sequenced by immunoSEQ multiplex PCR; TCRdb stores in-frame clones only, minus some. The data hold 210,000 or so clones, with about 89% observed a single time. Donors were nominally healthy when sampled, though unrecorded immune exposures were likely. CDR1 is LNHDA and CDR2 is SQIVND in the germline V gene (reference sequence). V was clipped by 7 bases and J by 8 bases, with 17 bases between them. The CDR3 sequence is 14 residues long. Study results and limitations: CMV serostatus was the sole immune exposure data available. Analysis performed later found more than 15,000 TCR beta sequences associated with HLA alleles at 0.05 false discovery rate.

The material sequenced was PBMCs. J is TRBJ1-4 and V is TRBV19; D remains unclear. This TCR was recovered from a woman aged 18 to 35 in good health and CMV-seronegative. The CDR3 nucleotides are TGTGCCAGTAAAGCGGGAGGGATAGGGGAAAAACTGTTTTTT. Amino acids: CASKAGGIGEKLFF.